The entry that follows covers one T cell receptor (beta chain) sequence. The protocol was immunoSEQ multiplex PCR, while the TCRdb copy is restricted to in-frame clones and leaves out a portion. The data hold about 16,000 clones, with 87% observed a single time. These data belong to a study of blood T cell repertoires in COVID-19. On the study more broadly: Nucleic acid was either cDNA or gDNA, and it came from T cells, B-cell-depleted T cells, or PBMCs.

V gave up 0 bases and J gave up 2 bases, with 11 bases separating them. The CDR3 contains 15 residues. Germline-derived CDR1 and CDR2 are MNHEY and SVGEGT. The V and J genes are TRBV6-2 or TRBV6-3 and TRBJ2-7; D is perhaps TRBD1 (5 bases). This receptor was obtained from a human donor in a cohort sampled during active COVID-19. The sample taken for sequencing was peripheral blood. CDR3 amino acids: CASSYSGWGPYEQYF. CDR3 DNA: TGTGCCAGCAGTTACTCTGGCTGGGGCCCCTACGAGCAGTACTTC.